Detailed here is one T cell receptor beta chain. The antigen remains undetermined. Researchers reported that TCR beta cDNA libraries carried unique molecular identifiers. From about 0.98 to 11 million T cells, roughly 0.5 million cDNA molecules were obtained. MiXCR, run by TCRdb on the PCR reads, gives a single entry per CDR3 protein. Here the sample spans roughly 580,000 distinct CDR3 sequences, 44% being singletons. Trimming took off 1 base at V and 9 bases at J, with 10 bases between the two ends. This CDR3 is 13 amino acids long. This entry is derived from a study of post-analysis software for immune sequencing data. At the level of the study: Disease trajectories encompassed relapsing-remitting, secondary progressive and progressive-relapsing multiple sclerosis.

Findings and limits, study-wide: About five TRBV segments appeared more often in patients than in controls, and TRBV5-6, TRBV5-1 and TRBV20-1 were among these.

V is TRBV12-3 or TRBV12-4 and J is TRBJ2-1; no reliable D call. The receptor comes from a girl aged 10 to 17 with multiple sclerosis. The sequenced sample was blood. The CDR3: CASSLGQAGEQFF. DNA of the CDR3: TGTGCCAGCAGTTTAGGGCAGGCTGGTGAGCAGTTCTTC.